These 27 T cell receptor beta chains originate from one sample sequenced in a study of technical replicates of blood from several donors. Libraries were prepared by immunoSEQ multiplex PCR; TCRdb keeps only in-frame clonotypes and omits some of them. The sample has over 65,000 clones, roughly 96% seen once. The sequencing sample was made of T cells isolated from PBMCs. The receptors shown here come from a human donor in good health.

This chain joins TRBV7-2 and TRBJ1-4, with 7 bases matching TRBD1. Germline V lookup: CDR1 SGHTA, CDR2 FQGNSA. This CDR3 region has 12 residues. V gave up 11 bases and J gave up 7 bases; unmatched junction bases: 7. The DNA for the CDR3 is TGTGCCGCCAGGGGGGATCTTGAAAAACTGTTTTTT. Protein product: CAARGDLEKLFF. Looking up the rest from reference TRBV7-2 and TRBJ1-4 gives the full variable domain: GAGVSQSPSNKVTEKGKDVELRCDPISGHTALYWYRQSLGQGLEFLIYFQGNSAPDKSGLPSDRFSAERTGGSVSTLTIQRTQQEDSAVYLCAARGDLEKLFFGSGTQLSVL.

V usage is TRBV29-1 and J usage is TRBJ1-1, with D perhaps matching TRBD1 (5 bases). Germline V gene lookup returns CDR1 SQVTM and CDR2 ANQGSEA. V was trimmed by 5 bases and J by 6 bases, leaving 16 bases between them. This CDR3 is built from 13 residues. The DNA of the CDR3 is TGCAGCGTTCATTGGCCAGGGAAGGCTGAAGCTTTCTTT. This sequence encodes CSVHWPGKAEAFF.

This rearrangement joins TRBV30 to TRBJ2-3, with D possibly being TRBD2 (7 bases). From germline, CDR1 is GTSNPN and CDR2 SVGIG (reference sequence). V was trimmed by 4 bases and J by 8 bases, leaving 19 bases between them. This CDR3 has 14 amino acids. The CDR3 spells CAWKGGGAGSTQYF. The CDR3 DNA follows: TGTGCCTGGAAGGGAGGGGGGGCCGGCAGTACGCAGTATTTT.

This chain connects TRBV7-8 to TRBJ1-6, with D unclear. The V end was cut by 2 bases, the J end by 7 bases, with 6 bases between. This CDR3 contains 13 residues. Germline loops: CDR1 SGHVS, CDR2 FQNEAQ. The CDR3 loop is CASSLTENSPLHF. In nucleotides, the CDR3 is TGTGCCAGCAGCTTAACAGAGAATTCACCCCTCCACTTT.

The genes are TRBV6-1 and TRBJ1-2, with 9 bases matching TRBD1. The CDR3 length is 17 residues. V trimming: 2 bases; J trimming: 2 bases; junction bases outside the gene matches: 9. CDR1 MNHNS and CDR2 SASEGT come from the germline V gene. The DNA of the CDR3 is TGTGCCAGCAGTGAATGGGGACAGGGACGGAGAAACTATGGCTACACCTTC. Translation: CASSEWGQGRRNYGYTF.

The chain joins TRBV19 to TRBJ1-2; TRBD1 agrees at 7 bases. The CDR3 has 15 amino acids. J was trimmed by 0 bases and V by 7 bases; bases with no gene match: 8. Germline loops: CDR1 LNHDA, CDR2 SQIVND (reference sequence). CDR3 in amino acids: CASKDRASSNYGYTF. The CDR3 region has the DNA TGTGCCAGTAAAGACAGGGCCAGCTCTAACTATGGCTACACCTTC.

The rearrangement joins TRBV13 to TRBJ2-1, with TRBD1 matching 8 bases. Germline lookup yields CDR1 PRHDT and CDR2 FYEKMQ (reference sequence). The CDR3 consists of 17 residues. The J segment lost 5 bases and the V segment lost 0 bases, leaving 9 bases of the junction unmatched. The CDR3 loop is CASSLGLPDRDDNEQFF. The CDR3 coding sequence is TGTGCCAGCAGCTTAGGCCTCCCGGACAGGGATGACAATGAGCAGTTCTTC.

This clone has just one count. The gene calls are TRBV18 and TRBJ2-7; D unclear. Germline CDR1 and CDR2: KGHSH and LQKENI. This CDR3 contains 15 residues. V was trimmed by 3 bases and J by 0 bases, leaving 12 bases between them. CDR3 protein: CASSPPSASSYEQYF. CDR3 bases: TGTGCCAGCTCACCTCCCAGCGCAAGCTCCTACGAGCAGTACTTC.

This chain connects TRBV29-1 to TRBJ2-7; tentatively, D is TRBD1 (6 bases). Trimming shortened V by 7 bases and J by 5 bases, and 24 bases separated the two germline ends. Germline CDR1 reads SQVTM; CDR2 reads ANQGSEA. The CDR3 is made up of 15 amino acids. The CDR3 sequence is CSAGDIRGQFNEQYF. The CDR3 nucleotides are TGCAGCGCCGGAGATATTCGAGGACAGTTCAACGAGCAGTACTTC.

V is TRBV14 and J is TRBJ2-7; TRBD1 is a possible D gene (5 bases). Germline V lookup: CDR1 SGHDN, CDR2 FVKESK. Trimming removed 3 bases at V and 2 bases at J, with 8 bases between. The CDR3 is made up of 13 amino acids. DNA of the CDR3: TGTGCCAGCAGCCATACAGGTACCTACGAGCAGTACTTC. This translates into CASSHTGTYEQYF.

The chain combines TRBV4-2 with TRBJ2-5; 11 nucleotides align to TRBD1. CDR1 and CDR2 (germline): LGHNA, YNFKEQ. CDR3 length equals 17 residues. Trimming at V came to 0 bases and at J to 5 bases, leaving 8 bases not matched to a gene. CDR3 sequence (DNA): TGTGCCAGCAGCCAAGATCCCGGGACAGGGGGTTTTGAGACCCAGTACTTC. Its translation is CASSQDPGTGGFETQYF.

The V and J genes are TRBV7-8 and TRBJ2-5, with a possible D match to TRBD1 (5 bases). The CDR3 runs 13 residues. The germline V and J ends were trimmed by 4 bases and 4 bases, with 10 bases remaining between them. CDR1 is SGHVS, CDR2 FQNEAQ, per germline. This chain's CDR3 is CASSSATGETQYF. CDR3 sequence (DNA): TGTGCCAGCAGCTCGGCTACAGGAGAGACCCAGTACTTC.

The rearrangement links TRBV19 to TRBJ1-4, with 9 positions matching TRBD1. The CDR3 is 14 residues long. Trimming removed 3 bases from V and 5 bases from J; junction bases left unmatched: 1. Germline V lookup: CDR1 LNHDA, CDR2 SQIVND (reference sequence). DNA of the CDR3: TGTGCCAGTAGTATTGGGACAGGGAATGAAAAACTGTTTTTT. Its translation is CASSIGTGNEKLFF.

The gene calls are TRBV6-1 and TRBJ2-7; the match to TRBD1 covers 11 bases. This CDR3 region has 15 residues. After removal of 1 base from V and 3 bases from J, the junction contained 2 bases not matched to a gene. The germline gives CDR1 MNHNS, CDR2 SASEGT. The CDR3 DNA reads TGTGCCAGCAGTGAAGGGACAGGGGGCCTCTACGAGCAGTACTTC. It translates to CASSEGTGGLYEQYF.

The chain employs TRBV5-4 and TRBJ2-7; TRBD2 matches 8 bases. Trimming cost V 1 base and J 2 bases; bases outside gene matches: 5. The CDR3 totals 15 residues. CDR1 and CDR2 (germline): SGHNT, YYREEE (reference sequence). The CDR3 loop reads CASSLWAGGPYEQYF. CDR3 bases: TGTGCCAGCAGCTTGTGGGCGGGGGGACCCTACGAGCAGTACTTC.

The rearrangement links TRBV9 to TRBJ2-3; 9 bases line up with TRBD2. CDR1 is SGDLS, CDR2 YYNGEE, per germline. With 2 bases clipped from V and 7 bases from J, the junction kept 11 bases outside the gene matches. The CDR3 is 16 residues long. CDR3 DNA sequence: TGTGCCAGCAGCGTCCTAGCGGGGCTATACAATAATACGCAGTATTTT. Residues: CASSVLAGLYNNTQYF.

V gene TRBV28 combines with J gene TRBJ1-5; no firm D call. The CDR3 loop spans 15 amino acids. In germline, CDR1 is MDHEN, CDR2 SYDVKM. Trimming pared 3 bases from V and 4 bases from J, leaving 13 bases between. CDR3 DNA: TGTGCCAGCAGTTTTCAGGTCCTCTCTAATCAGCCCCAGCATTTT. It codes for CASSFQVLSNQPQHF. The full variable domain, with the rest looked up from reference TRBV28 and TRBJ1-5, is DVKVTQSSRYLVKRTGEKVFLECVQDMDHENMFWYRQDPGLGLRLIYFSYDVKMKEKGDIPEGYSVSREKKERFSLILESASTNQTSMYLCASSFQVLSNQPQHFGDGTRLSIL.

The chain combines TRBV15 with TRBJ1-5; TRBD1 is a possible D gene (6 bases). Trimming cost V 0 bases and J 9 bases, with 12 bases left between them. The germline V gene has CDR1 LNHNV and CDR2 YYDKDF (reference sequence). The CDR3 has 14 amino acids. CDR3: CATSREAGAWPQHF. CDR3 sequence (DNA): TGTGCCACCAGCAGAGAAGCAGGGGCATGGCCCCAGCATTTT. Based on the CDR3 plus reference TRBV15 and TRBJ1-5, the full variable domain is DAMVIQNPRYQVTQFGKPVTLSCSQTLNHNVMYWYQQKSSQAPKLLFHYYDKDFNNEADTPDNFQSRRPNTSFCFLDIRSPGLGDTAMYLCATSREAGAWPQHFGDGTRLSIL.

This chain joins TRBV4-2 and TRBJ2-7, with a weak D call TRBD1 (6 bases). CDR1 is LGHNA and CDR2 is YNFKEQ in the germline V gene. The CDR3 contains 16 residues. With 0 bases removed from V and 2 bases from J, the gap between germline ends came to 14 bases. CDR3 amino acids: CASSQDRRAGAYEQYF. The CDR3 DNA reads TGTGCCAGCAGCCAAGATCGAAGGGCAGGGGCCTACGAGCAGTACTTC.

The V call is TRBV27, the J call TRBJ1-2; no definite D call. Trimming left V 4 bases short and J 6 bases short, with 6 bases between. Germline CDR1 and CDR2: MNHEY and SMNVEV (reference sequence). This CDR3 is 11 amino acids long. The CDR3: CASSSGDGYTF. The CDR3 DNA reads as TGTGCCAGCAGTTCCGGAGATGGCTACACCTTC.

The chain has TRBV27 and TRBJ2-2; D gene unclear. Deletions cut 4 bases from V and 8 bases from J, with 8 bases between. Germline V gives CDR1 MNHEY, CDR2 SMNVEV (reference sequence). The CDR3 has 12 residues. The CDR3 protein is CASSSVLGELFF. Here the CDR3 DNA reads TGTGCCAGCAGTTCGGTACTGGGGGAGCTGTTTTTT.

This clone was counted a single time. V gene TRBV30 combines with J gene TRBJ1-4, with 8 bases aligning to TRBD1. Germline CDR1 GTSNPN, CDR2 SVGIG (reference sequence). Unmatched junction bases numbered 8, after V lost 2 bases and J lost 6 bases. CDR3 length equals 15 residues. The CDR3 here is CAWSRQGIQDEKLFF. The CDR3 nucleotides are TGTGCCTGGAGTAGACAGGGGATTCAAGATGAAAAACTGTTTTTT.

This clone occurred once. The CDR3 coding sequence is TGTGCCAGCAGGGGAGGGGTTGGGGCCTACGAGCAGTACTTC. Its protein is CASRGGVGAYEQYF. The chain joins TRBV27 to TRBJ2-7; 7 nucleotides align to TRBD2. The length of the CDR3 is 14 residues. The germline gives CDR1 MNHEY, CDR2 SMNVEV (reference sequence). V was clipped by 6 bases and J by 2 bases; unmatched bases: 7.

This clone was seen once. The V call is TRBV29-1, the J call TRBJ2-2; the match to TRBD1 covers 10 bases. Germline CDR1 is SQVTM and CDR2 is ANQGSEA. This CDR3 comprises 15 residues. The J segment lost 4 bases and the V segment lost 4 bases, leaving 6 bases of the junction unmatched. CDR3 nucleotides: TGCAGCGTTGGCCGGGACAGGGGTTTCACCGGGGAGCTGTTTTTT. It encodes CSVGRDRGFTGELFF.

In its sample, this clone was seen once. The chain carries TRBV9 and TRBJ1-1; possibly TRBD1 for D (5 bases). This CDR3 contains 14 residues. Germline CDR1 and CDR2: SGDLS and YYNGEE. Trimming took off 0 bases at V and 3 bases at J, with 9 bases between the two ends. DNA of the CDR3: TGTGCCAGCAGCGTAGGGGCAGGGCACACTGAAGCTTTCTTT. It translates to CASSVGAGHTEAFF.

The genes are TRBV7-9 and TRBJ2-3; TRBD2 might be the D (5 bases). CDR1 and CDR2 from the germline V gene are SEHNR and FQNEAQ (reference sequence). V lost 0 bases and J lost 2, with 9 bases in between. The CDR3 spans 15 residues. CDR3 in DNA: TGTGCCAGCAGCTTAGCGGGCGGGCACACAGATACGCAGTATTTT. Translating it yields CASSLAGGHTDTQYF. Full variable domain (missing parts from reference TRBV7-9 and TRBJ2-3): DTGVSQNPRHKITKRGQNVTFRCDPISEHNRLYWYRQTLGQGPEFLTYFQNEAQLEKSRLLSDRFSAERPKGSFSTLEIQRTEQGDSAMYLCASSLAGGHTDTQYFGPGTRLTVL.

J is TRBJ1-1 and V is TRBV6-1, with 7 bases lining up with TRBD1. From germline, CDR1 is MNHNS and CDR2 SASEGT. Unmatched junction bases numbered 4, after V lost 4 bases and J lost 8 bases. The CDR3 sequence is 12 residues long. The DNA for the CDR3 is TGTGCCAGCAGTGCTACGGGACAGGAAGCTTTCTTT. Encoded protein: CASSATGQEAFF.